Here is one TCR beta chain with its context. This clone's antigen is unknown. It has no much larger one-base neighbor in the sample; base qualities were not kept. Library preparation was by the immunoSEQ multiplex PCR assay. TCRdb carries this immuneACCESS record with in-frame sequences only. Its versions omit some clonotypes, under half of them owing to an unresolved V gene in the studies checked, with the rest unexplained. The sample includes approximately 96,000 clones, with roughly 88% observed a single time. About 2% of the sample rests with the top ten. The treatment or condition label of this sample denotes: preoperative locoregional IRX-2 cytokine immunotherapy. The samples were obtained from a phase Ib study that tested preoperative, locoregional IRX-2 cytokine immunotherapy meant to prime immune responses. The donors were early-stage breast cancer patients who were given IRX-2 prior to surgery.

The entry originates in a study of preoperative IRX-2 immunotherapy in early breast cancer (dated by TCRdb to the late 2010s). The clonotype originates from a human donor with breast cancer. This sample comprised tumor tissue, obtained after IRX-2 immunotherapy.

The DNA sequence is given as TGCGCCAGCAGCCCTCTTAGTCTTAACTATGGCTACACCTTC. This sequence encodes CASSPLSLNYGYTF. Here the chain combines TRBV5-1 and TRBJ1-2; the D segment cannot be called with confidence. The germline V gene supplies CDR1 SGHRS and CDR2 YFSETQ. The CDR3 holds 14 amino acids from the cysteine to the phenylalanine. Only the CDR3 part of the read is kept: 42 bases, read in frame from the first base. Relative to germline, V is 4 bases shorter and J is 1 base shorter, with 11 bases between their ends.